These T cell receptor beta chains were read from a single sample in a study of cytomegalovirus exposure and HLA in healthy donors. Repertoires were generated with immunoSEQ multiplex PCR, while TCRdb's copy carries only in-frame clones and drops some. The repertoire holds 170,000 or so clones, with around 80% as singletons. Source material: PBMCs. Every receptor here comes from a woman aged 55-70 years in good health and CMV-seropositive. CDR3s include the opening cysteine and the closing phenylalanine or tryptophan. D genes are given only for firm matches. Clone size is stated in some rows and not others, as once, few, many or a class when expanded.

d_gene: -
len: 13
j_gene: TRBJ2-7
v_gene: TRBV2
abundance: -
CDR3nt: TGTGCCAGCAAATTCGGGACATCGAACGAGCAGTACTTC
CDR3aa: CASKFGTSNEQYF

d_gene: TRBD1
len: 15
j_gene: TRBJ1-1
v_gene: TRBV7-3
abundance: -
CDR3nt: TGTGCCAGCAGCCAGACAGGGGGGATGAACACTGAAGCTTTCTTT
CDR3aa: CASSQTGGMNTEAFF

d_gene: TRBD1
len: 14
j_gene: TRBJ2-4
v_gene: TRBV11-2
abundance: -
CDR3nt: TGTGCCAGCAGCCCTGACAGGGCGGGAAACATTCAGTACTTC
CDR3aa: CASSPDRAGNIQYF

d_gene: -
len: 12
j_gene: TRBJ1-3
v_gene: TRBV2
abundance: -
CDR3nt: TGTGCCAGCAGTTTCAGGGGTGACACCATATATTTT
CDR3aa: CASSFRGDTIYF

d_gene: TRBD2
len: 14
j_gene: TRBJ2-7
v_gene: TRBV6-5
abundance: few
CDR3nt: TGTGCCAGCAGTAGCGGGACCGTTACCTACGAGCAGTACTTC
CDR3aa: CASSSGTVTYEQYF

d_gene: TRBD2
len: 18
j_gene: TRBJ2-2
v_gene: TRBV11-2
abundance: -
CDR3nt: TGTGCCAGCAGCCTTTACGGACTAGCGGGAGCAGGCACCGGGGAGCTGTTTTTT
CDR3aa: CASSLYGLAGAGTGELFF

d_gene: -
len: 12
j_gene: TRBJ2-7
v_gene: TRBV29-1
abundance: -
CDR3nt: TGCAGCGTTACGACAAATCCCTACGAGCAGTACTTC
CDR3aa: CSVTTNPYEQYF

d_gene: -
len: 16
j_gene: TRBJ1-6
v_gene: TRBV28
abundance: -
CDR3nt: TGTGCCAGCAGCTACCCTTACAGTCTTTATAATTCACCCCTCCACTTT
CDR3aa: CASSYPYSLYNSPLHF

d_gene: -
len: 12
j_gene: TRBJ2-3
v_gene: TRBV30
abundance: -
CDR3nt: TGTGCCTGGAGTCCGACCGGGGGTACGCAGTATTTT
CDR3aa: CAWSPTGGTQYF

d_gene: -
len: 16
j_gene: TRBJ2-4
v_gene: TRBV7-9
abundance: -
CDR3nt: TGTGCCAGCAGCTTAGGAGGCGGAGGCACCAAAAACATTCAGTACTTC
CDR3aa: CASSLGGGGTKNIQYF

d_gene: TRBD2
len: 13
j_gene: TRBJ2-1
v_gene: TRBV11-2
abundance: -
CDR3nt: TGTGCCAGCAGCTTTACTAGCGGGGGAGAGCAGTTCTTC
CDR3aa: CASSFTSGGEQFF

d_gene: TRBD1
len: 13
j_gene: TRBJ2-7
v_gene: TRBV9
abundance: -
CDR3nt: TGTGCCAGCAGCGTCGGGACAGGGGACGAGCAGTACTTC
CDR3aa: CASSVGTGDEQYF

d_gene: TRBD1
len: 14
j_gene: TRBJ1-4
v_gene: TRBV6-5
abundance: -
CDR3nt: TGTGCCAGCAGTCAGACAGGGGGTAATGAAAAACTGTTTTTT
CDR3aa: CASSQTGGNEKLFF

d_gene: -
len: 13
j_gene: TRBJ1-5
v_gene: TRBV28
abundance: -
CDR3nt: TGTGCCAGCCATACCTATAGCAATCAGCCCCAGCATTTT
CDR3aa: CASHTYSNQPQHF

d_gene: -
len: 14
j_gene: TRBJ2-7
v_gene: TRBV5-4
abundance: -
CDR3nt: TGTGCCAGCCACCGTTCTAGGGGCTCCTACGAGCAGTACTTC
CDR3aa: CASHRSRGSYEQYF

d_gene: TRBD1
len: 14
j_gene: TRBJ1-2
v_gene: TRBV5-4
abundance: -
CDR3nt: TGTGCCAGCAGCCGCGGGACAGGGGACTATGGCTACACCTTC
CDR3aa: CASSRGTGDYGYTF

d_gene: -
len: 18
j_gene: TRBJ2-3
v_gene: TRBV7-9
abundance: -
CDR3nt: TGTGCCAGCAGCTTAGGGACAGACACTAGGTCCCCCACTGATACGCAGTATTTT
CDR3aa: CASSLGTDTRSPTDTQYF

d_gene: TRBD2
len: 17
j_gene: TRBJ2-2
v_gene: TRBV18
abundance: -
CDR3nt: TGTGCCAGCTCACCACCCTTCGGGGGAGGGGACACCGGGGAGCTGTTTTTT
CDR3aa: CASSPPFGGGDTGELFF

d_gene: TRBD2
len: 16
j_gene: TRBJ2-1
v_gene: TRBV5-1
abundance: -
CDR3nt: TGCGCCAGCAGCTCGCTGGGGGTAGCGGGAGACAATGAGCAGTTCTTC
CDR3aa: CASSSLGVAGDNEQFF

d_gene: TRBD2
len: 16
j_gene: TRBJ2-2
v_gene: TRBV5-1
abundance: -
CDR3nt: TGCGCCAGCAGCTTGGATAGCGGGGGGAACACCGGGGAGCTGTTTTTT
CDR3aa: CASSLDSGGNTGELFF

d_gene: -
len: 16
j_gene: TRBJ1-1
v_gene: TRBV18
abundance: -
CDR3nt: TGTGCCAGCTCACCAGGGGGGGCAGGTCTGGGAACTGAAGCTTTCTTT
CDR3aa: CASSPGGAGLGTEAFF

d_gene: -
len: 13
j_gene: TRBJ1-1
v_gene: TRBV7-9
abundance: few
CDR3nt: TGTGCCAGCAGCTTGACAGTGAACACTGAAGCTTTCTTT
CDR3aa: CASSLTVNTEAFF

d_gene: -
len: 15
j_gene: TRBJ2-2
v_gene: TRBV5-1
abundance: -
CDR3nt: TGCGCCAGCAGCTTGGGACATATGAACACCGGGGAGCTGTTTTTT
CDR3aa: CASSLGHMNTGELFF

d_gene: -
len: 19
j_gene: TRBJ2-6
v_gene: TRBV11-1
abundance: -
CDR3nt: TGTGCCAGCAGCTTAGCGCGGGGCCCCCAAATCTCTGGGGCCAACGTCCTGACTTTC
CDR3aa: CASSLARGPQISGANVLTF

d_gene: -
len: 12
j_gene: TRBJ1-2
v_gene: TRBV5-4
abundance: -
CDR3nt: TGTGCCAGCAGCTTGGCAACACAGGGCTACACCTTC
CDR3aa: CASSLATQGYTF

d_gene: TRBD1
len: 15
j_gene: TRBJ1-5
v_gene: TRBV7-9
abundance: -
CDR3nt: TGTGCCAGCAGCCGTACAGGGGGCGGCAATCAGCCCCAGCATTTT
CDR3aa: CASSRTGGGNQPQHF

d_gene: -
len: 13
j_gene: TRBJ1-3
v_gene: TRBV11-2
abundance: -
CDR3nt: TGTGCCAGCAGCTCGACACCCGGAAACACCATATATTTT
CDR3aa: CASSSTPGNTIYF